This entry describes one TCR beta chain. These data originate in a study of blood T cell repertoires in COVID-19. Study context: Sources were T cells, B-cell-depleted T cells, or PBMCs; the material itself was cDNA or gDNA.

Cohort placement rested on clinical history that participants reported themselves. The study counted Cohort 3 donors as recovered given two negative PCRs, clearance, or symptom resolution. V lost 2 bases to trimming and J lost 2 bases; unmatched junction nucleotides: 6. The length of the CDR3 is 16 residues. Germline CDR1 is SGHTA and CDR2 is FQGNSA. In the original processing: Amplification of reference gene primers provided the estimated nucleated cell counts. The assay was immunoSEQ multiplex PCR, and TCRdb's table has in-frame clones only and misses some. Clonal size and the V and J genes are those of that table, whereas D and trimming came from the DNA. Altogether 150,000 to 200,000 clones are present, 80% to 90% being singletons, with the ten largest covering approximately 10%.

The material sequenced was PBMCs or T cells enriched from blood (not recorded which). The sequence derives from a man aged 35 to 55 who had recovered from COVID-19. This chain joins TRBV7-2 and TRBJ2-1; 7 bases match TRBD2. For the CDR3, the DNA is TGTGCCAGCAGCTTATGGCGGGGGTCGGCCTACAATGAGCAGTTCTTC. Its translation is CASSLWRGSAYNEQFF.